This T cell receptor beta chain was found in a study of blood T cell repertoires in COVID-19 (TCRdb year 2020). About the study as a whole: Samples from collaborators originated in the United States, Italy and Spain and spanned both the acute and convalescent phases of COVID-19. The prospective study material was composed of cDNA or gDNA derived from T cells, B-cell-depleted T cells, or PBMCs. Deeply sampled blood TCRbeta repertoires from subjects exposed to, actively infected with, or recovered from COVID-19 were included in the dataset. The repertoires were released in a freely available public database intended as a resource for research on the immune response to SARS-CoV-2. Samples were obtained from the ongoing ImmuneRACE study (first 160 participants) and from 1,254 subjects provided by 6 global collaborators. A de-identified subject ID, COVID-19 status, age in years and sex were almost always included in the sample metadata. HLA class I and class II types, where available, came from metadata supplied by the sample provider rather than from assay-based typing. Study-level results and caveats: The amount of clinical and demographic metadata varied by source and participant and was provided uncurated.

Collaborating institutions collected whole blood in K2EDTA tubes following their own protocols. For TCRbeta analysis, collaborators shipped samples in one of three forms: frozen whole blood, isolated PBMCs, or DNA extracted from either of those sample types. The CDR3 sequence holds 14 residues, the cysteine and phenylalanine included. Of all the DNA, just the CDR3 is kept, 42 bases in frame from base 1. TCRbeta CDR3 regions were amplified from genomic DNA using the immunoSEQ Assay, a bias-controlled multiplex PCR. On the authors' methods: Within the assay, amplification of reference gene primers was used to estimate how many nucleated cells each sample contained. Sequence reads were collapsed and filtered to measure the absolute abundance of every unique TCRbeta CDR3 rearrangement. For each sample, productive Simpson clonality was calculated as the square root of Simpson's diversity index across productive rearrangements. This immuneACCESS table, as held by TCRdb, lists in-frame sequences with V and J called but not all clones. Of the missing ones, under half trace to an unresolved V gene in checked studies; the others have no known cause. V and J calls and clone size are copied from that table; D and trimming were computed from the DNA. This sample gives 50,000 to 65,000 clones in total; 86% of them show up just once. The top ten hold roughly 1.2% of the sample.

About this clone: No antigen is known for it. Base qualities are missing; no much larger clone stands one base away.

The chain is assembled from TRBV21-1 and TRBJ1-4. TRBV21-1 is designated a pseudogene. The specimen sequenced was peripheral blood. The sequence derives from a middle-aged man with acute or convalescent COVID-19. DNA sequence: TGTGCCAGCAGGTTCAGGGCGGGATATGAAAAACTGTTTTTT. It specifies CASRFRAGYEKLFF.